This paragraph reports one T cell receptor (beta chain). The record originates from a study of cytomegalovirus exposure and HLA in healthy donors. Primers: 60 Vbeta forward and 13 Jbeta reverse. Data came from immunoSEQ multiplex PCR; TCRdb stores just in-frame clones and leaves some out. The sample includes under 150,000 clones, approximately 79% of them seen just once. CDR3 length: 14 amino acids. This sequence was found in a man between 18 and 35 years old in good health and CMV-seronegative. This chain joins TRBV21-1 and TRBJ1-1; the D segment call TRBD1 is taken from the table without a DNA check. TRBV21-1 is labeled a pseudogene. The sequenced sample consisted of PBMCs. CDR3 coding DNA: TGTGCCAGCAGCAAGGAACAGGGGGACACTGAAGCTTTCTTT. Translating it yields CASSKEQGDTEAFF.